This T cell receptor (beta chain) is from a study of blood T cells in healthy people across ages. Study-wide points: Without sorted subsets, naive and antigen-experienced compartments could not be conclusively compared.

Primers used in a second PCR of roughly 6 to 12 cycles were a sample-barcoded 5' primer and a J-beta primer mix. Every sample gave at least 3 million paired-end reads containing CDR3. TCRdb reprocessed the 5' RACE reads with MiXCR, giving one entry per CDR3 protein. Of fewer than 1 million distinct CDR3 sequences in the sample, approximately 48% were seen once. The donors, healthy Caucasians from Russia, were aged 6 to 90. The sample, roughly 9.5 milliliters of peripheral blood, was drawn from each donor. The CDR3 consists of 14 residues. Germline assignment: CDR1 DFQATT and CDR2 SNEGSKA (reference sequence). V was clipped by 5 bases and J by 7 bases; unmatched bases: 11. Regarding this clonotype: As yet, its antigen is unknown.

The TCR sequence derives from a man aged 60 to 75 in good health. Sequenced input: blood. The chain combines TRBV20-1 with TRBJ2-7, with TRBD2 identical over 10 bases. The DNA for the CDR3 is TGCAGTGCTTCATGGGGACTAGCGTCTTTTGAGCAGTACTTC. Its protein is CSASWGLASFEQYF.